This TCR beta chain stems from a study of blood T cell repertoires in COVID-19. Original analysis: Cell counts per sample came from amplifying reference gene primers. Using immunoSEQ multiplex PCR, the repertoire was profiled, and TCRdb retains in-frame clones only, with some absent. V, J and clone size are taken as reported in that table, and D and trimming were inferred from the DNA itself. Of 150,000 to 200,000 clones in the sample, 82% were seen once. Residents of 24 US areas, aged 18 to 89 years, made up the participants. Participant reports of clinical history set cohort assignment. Germline-derived CDR1 and CDR2 are SGHTA and FQGNSA. V lost 3 bases to trimming and J lost 0 bases; unmatched junction nucleotides: 12. The CDR3 extends over 18 amino acids.

The receptor comes from a woman aged 55-69 years with acute COVID-19. Sequenced material: PBMCs or T cells enriched from blood (not recorded which). This chain links TRBV7-2 with TRBJ2-3; 7 bases agree with TRBD2. The CDR3 loop reads CASSFTPGRGYSTDTQYF. For the CDR3, the DNA is TGTGCCAGCAGCTTTACCCCAGGGAGGGGATATAGCACAGATACGCAGTATTTT.